The 11 T cell receptor beta chains listed next were all sequenced from one sample in a study of CD8 T cells in Susac syndrome. It was with random hexamers that roughly 0.5 to 1 ug RNA was reverse transcribed. A single record per CDR3 protein comes from TCRdb applying MiXCR to the immunoSEQ multiplex PCR reads. In the table there are approximately 190,000 distinct CDR3 sequences, 75% to 95% of which are singletons. The sample consisted of CD4+ T cells from PBMCs. All receptors derive from a human donor with Susac syndrome.

V usage is TRBV14 and J usage is TRBJ2-3; tentatively, D is TRBD1 or TRBD2 (5 bases each). The CDR3 totals 15 residues. V lost 6 bases and J 2 bases, leaving 15 bases between the germline ends. The germline V gene encodes CDR1 SGHDN and CDR2 FVKESK. The CDR3 loop is CASRPTGLITDTQYF. The CDR3 coding sequence is TGTGCCAGCAGGCCAACAGGACTGATCACAGATACGCAGTATTTT.

The V and J genes are TRBV7-9 and TRBJ1-2; D may be TRBD1 (6 bases). Looked up from germline, CDR1 is SEHNR and CDR2 is FQNEAQ (reference sequence). The CDR3 totals 17 residues. V was clipped by 7 bases and J by 4 bases, with 25 bases between them. The CDR3 sequence: CASTQRGSGIDRYGYTF. In nucleotides, the CDR3 is TGTGCCAGCACCCAAAGGGGGTCAGGCATTGATCGCTATGGCTACACCTTC.

J is TRBJ2-7 and V is TRBV6-5, with 11 bases matching TRBD2. V shed 0 bases, J shed 4 bases, and the junction held 11 bases outside the gene matches. The CDR3 contains 18 residues. From germline, CDR1 is MNHEY and CDR2 SVGAGI. The CDR3 DNA sequence: TGTGCCAGCAGTTACTCGTTGGGGTTAGCGGGGGGGCAGTACGAGCAGTACTTC. Protein sequence: CASSYSLGLAGGQYEQYF.

The J gene is TRBJ2-4, the V gene TRBV6-2 or TRBV6-3; D gene unclear. Trimming took off 8 bases at V and 0 bases at J, with 14 bases between the two ends. The CDR3 extends over 15 amino acids. Germline V gene lookup returns CDR1 MNHEY and CDR2 SVGEGT. The CDR3 here is CASRPFTLAKNIQYF. The CDR3 nucleotides read TGTGCCAGCCGCCCCTTTACGCTAGCCAAAAACATTCAGTACTTC.

As DNA, the CDR3 is TGTGCCAGCAGCCCGGACAGGGCGGCCACTGAAGCTTTCTTT. This gives the protein CASSPDRAATEAFF. The rearrangement joins TRBV7-9 to TRBJ1-1, with TRBD1 matching over 8 bases. V dropped 5 bases and J dropped 4; count of bases not matched to a gene: 6. The CDR3 has 14 residues. CDR1 and CDR2 (germline): SEHNR, FQNEAQ (reference sequence).

This sequence joins TRBV18 and TRBJ1-2; the D is unclear. This CDR3 comprises 15 residues. Germline CDR1 KGHSH, CDR2 LQKENI. Between the trimmed V and J ends, which lost 2 bases and 4 bases, there was a span of 14 bases. CDR3 in amino acids: CASSPSLEETYGYTF. CDR3 nucleotides: TGTGCCAGCTCACCAAGTCTAGAAGAAACCTATGGCTACACCTTC.

The rearrangement links TRBV19 to TRBJ1-1, with D tentatively TRBD1 (5 bases). The V gene lost 1 base and the J gene lost 3 bases, with 9 bases spanning the gap. Germline CDR1 and CDR2: LNHDA and SQIVND (reference sequence). The CDR3 is made up of 14 amino acids. DNA of the CDR3: TGTGCCAGTAGTATAGTATTGGGGGACACTGAAGCTTTCTTT. This gives the protein CASSIVLGDTEAFF.

V and J are TRBV20-1 and TRBJ1-2, with 12 positions matching TRBD1. CDR1 and CDR2 (germline): DFQATT, SNEGSKA (reference sequence). This CDR3 is 14 amino acids long. J gave up 6 bases and V 6 bases, and 8 bases lay outside the gene matches. The CDR3 is CSAGRDRGPDGYTF. CDR3 in DNA: TGCAGTGCAGGAAGGGACAGGGGGCCTGATGGCTACACCTTC.

The chain joins TRBV4-2 to TRBJ2-1; D is uncertain. Germline CDR1 reads LGHNA; CDR2 reads YNFKEQ. The CDR3 is made up of 14 amino acids. V lost 4 bases and J 4 bases, leaving 11 bases between the germline ends. The CDR3 loop is CASSPLSRYNEQFF. The CDR3 nucleotides are TGTGCCAGCAGCCCATTATCGCGGTACAATGAGCAGTTCTTC.

The rearrangement links TRBV7-3 to TRBJ2-5, with D maybe TRBD2 (6 bases). The CDR3 extends over 15 amino acids. V shed 3 bases and J shed 3 bases, with 14 bases lying between them. From germline, CDR1 is SGHTA and CDR2 FQGTGA. The CDR3 sequence: CASSFGGAPEETQYF. In nucleotides, the CDR3 is TGTGCCAGCAGCTTTGGCGGGGCTCCCGAAGAGACCCAGTACTTC.

The chain uses TRBV3-1 and TRBJ2-7, with D possibly being TRBD1 (6 bases). The CDR3 is made up of 11 amino acids. The germline V gene has CDR1 LGHDT and CDR2 YNNKEL (reference sequence). V lost 7 bases, J lost 7 bases, and 11 bases lay in between. In nucleotides, the CDR3 is TGTGCCAGCACTACAACAGGGGAGCAGTACTTC. It specifies CASTTTGEQYF.